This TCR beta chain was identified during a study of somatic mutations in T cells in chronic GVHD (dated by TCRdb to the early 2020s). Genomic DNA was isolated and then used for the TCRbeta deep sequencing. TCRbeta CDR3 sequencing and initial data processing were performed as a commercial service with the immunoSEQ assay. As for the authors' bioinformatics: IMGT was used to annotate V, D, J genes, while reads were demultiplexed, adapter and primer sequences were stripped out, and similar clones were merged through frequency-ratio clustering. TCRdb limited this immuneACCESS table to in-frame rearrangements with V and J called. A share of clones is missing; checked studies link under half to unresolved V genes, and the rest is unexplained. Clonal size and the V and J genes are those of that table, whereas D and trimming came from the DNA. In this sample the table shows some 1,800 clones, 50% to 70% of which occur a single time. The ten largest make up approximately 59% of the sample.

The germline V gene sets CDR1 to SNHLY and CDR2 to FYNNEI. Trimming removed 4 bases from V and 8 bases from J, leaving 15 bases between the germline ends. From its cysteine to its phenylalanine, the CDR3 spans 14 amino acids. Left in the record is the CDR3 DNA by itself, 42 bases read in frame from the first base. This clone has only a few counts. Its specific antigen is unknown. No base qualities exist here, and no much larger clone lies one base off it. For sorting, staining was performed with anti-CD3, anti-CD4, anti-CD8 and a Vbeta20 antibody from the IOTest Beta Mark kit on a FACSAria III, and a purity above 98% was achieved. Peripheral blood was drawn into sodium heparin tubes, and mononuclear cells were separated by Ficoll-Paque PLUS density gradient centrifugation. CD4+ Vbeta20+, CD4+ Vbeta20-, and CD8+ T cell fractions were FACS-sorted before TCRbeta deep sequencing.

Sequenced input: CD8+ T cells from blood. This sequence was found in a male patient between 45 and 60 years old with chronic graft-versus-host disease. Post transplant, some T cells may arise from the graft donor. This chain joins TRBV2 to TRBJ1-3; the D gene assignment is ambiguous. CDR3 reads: CASSVGRGYDTIYF. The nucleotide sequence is TGTGCCAGCAGTGTCGGCCGGGGTTATGACACCATATATTTT.